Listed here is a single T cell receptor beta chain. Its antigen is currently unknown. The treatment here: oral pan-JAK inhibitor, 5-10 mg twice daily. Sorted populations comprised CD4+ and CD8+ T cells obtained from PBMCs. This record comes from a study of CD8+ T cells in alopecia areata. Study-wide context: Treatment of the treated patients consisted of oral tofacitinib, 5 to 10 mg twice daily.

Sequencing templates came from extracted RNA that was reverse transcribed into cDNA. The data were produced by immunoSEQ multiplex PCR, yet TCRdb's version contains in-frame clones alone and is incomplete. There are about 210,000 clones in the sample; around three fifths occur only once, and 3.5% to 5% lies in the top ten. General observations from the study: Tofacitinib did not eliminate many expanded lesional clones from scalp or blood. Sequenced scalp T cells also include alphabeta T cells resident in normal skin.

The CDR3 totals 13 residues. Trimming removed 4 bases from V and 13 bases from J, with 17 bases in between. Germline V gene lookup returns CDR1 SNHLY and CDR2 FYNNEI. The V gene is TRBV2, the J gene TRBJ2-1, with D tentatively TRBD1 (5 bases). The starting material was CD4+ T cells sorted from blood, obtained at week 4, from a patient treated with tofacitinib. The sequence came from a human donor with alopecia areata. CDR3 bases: TGTGCCAGCAGTGGGGGCGATAGAACACGACAGTTCTTC. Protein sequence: CASSGGDRTRQFF. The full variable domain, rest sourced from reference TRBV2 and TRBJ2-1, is EPEVTQTPSHQVTQMGQEVILRCVPISNHLYFYWYRQILGQKVEFLVSFYNNEISEKSEIFDDQFSVERPDGSNFTLKIRSTKLEDSAMYFCASSGGDRTRQFFGPGTRLTVL.